The entry below gives a single TCR beta chain sequence along with its context. The table came from immunoSEQ multiplex PCR; TCRdb's copy has only in-frame clones and leaves some out. Of some 700,000 clones in the sample, roughly 88% were seen once. This specimen belongs to a study of shared T cell receptors in the human thymus. Germline lookup yields CDR1 LNHDA and CDR2 SQIVND (reference sequence). Trimming removed 6 bases at V and 3 bases at J, with 20 bases between. This CDR3 spans 16 amino acids. This same sample was also part of a study on human thymus T cells.

The gene calls are TRBV19 and TRBJ1-2, with D unclear. This TCR was recovered from a girl under three years old with a congenital heart defect. Sequencing was done on a sample of thymocytes. The CDR3 DNA reads as TGTGCCAGTAGAATCCTCGGGGTCCAGCCCGACTATGGCTACACCTTC. This translates into CASRILGVQPDYGYTF.